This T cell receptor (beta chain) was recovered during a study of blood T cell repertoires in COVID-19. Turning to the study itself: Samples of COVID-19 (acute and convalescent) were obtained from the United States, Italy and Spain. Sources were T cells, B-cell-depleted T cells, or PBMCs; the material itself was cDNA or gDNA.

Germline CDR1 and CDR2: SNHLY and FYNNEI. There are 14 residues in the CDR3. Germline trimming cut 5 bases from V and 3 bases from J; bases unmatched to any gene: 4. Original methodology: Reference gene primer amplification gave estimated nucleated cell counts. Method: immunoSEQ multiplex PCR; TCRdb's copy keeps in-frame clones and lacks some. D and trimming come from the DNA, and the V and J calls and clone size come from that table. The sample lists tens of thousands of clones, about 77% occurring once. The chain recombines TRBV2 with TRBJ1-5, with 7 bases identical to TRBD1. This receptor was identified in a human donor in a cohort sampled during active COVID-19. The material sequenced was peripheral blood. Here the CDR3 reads CASSSGQVNQPQHF. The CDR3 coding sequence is TGTGCCAGCAGTTCCGGACAGGTCAATCAGCCCCAGCATTTT. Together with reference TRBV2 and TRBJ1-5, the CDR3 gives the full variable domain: EPEVTQTPSHQVTQMGQEVILRCVPISNHLYFYWYRQILGQKVEFLVSFYNNEISEKSEIFDDQFSVERPDGSNFTLKIRSTKLEDSAMYFCASSSGQVNQPQHFGDGTRLSIL.